This passage covers 15 T cell receptor beta chains from one sample sequenced in a study of OX40 agonist ivuxolimab in advanced cancers. Profiling relied on immunoSEQ multiplex PCR, and the TCRdb table lists in-frame clones only, not all of them. This table holds 60,000 to 90,000 clones, 83% found once. The source was CD4+ or CD8+ T cells sorted from blood, collected in a trial of the OX40 agonist ivuxolimab. These receptor sequences come from an adult with an advanced solid tumor such as melanoma, head and neck, liver or kidney cancer.

This chain joins TRBV5-4 and TRBJ2-4; 11 nucleotides agree with TRBD1. The CDR3 runs to 16 residues. Germline assignment: CDR1 SGHNT and CDR2 YYREEE (reference sequence). The V and J ends lost 5 bases and 1 base, in that order; junction bases with no gene match: 5. The CDR3 DNA is TGTGCCAGCAGGGATGGACAGGGGGCCGCCAAAAACATTCAGTACTTC. Translating it yields CASRDGQGAAKNIQYF.

In the case of this clone: Other DNA variants within this sample encode the same CDR3. The chain recombines TRBV6-5 with TRBJ1-1, with 7 bases lining up with TRBD1. Germline V gives CDR1 MNHEY, CDR2 SVGAGI. The junction had 4 bases not matched to a gene; V was cut back by 0 bases and J by 3 bases. The length of the CDR3 is 15 residues. The CDR3 spells CASSYSRTGDTEAFF. The CDR3, as DNA: TGTGCCAGCAGTTACTCTAGGACAGGCGACACTGAAGCTTTCTTT.

The J gene is TRBJ2-7, the V gene TRBV10-1; 8 positions match TRBD1. V lost 4 bases and J lost 6; bases outside the gene matches: 8. Germline values: CDR1 WNHNN, CDR2 SYGVQD (reference sequence). The CDR3 loop spans 14 amino acids. The CDR3 reads CASSAGQGTGEQYF. DNA of the CDR3: TGCGCCAGCAGTGCAGGACAGGGAACGGGCGAGCAGTACTTC.

This clone appeared once. V and J are TRBV5-6 and TRBJ2-7, with D maybe TRBD1 (6 bases). This CDR3 region has 14 residues. CDR1 is SGHDT, CDR2 YYEEEE, per germline. Trimming pared 4 bases from V and 1 base from J, leaving 12 bases between. The CDR3 here is CASSLEGQSYEQYF. Written as DNA, the CDR3 is TGTGCCAGCAGCCTGGAAGGACAGTCCTACGAGCAGTACTTC.

V is TRBV5-1 and J is TRBJ1-1; no clear D. Between the trimmed V and J ends, which lost 0 bases and 3 bases, there was a span of 12 bases. The CDR3 loop spans 15 amino acids. Per the germline V gene, CDR1 is SGHRS and CDR2 is YFSETQ. In DNA form, the CDR3 reads TGCGCCAGCAGCTTGGCCCCTGGGAGGGACACTGAAGCTTTCTTT. Residues: CASSLAPGRDTEAFF. The whole variable domain, remainder taken from reference TRBV5-1 and TRBJ1-1, is KAGVTQTPRYLIKTRGQQVTLSCSPISGHRSVSWYQQTPGQGLQFLFEYFSETQRNKGNFPGRFSGRQFSNSRSEMNVSTLELGDSALYLCASSLAPGRDTEAFFGQGTRLTVV.

DNA for the CDR3: TGCGCCAGCAGCACCGGAAGGACAGGGTATCCCGGGGAGCTGTTTTTT. Translating gives CASSTGRTGYPGELFF. The chain recombines TRBV10-1 with TRBJ2-2; 8 positions agree with TRBD1. The CDR3 is 16 residues long. Germline CDR1 and CDR2: WNHNN and SYGVQD (reference sequence). Trimming removed 6 bases from V and 6 bases from J; junction bases left unmatched: 12.

There are a few counts of this clone. This rearrangement joins TRBV7-9 to TRBJ1-3, with D possibly being TRBD1 (5 bases). Germline CDR1 is SEHNR and CDR2 is FQNEAQ (reference sequence). Trimming cost V 6 bases and J 4 bases, with 22 bases left between them. CDR3 length: 17 amino acids. DNA for the CDR3: TGTGCCAGCAGTTTTATTCGGCCGGGACGGAGAGGAAACACCATATATTTT. Translated, it gives CASSFIRPGRRGNTIYF. Full variable domain (outside the CDR3, taken from reference TRBV7-9 and TRBJ1-3): DTGVSQNPRHKITKRGQNVTFRCDPISEHNRLYWYRQTLGQGPEFLTYFQNEAQLEKSRLLSDRFSAERPKGSFSTLEIQRTEQGDSAMYLCASSFIRPGRRGNTIYFGEGSWLTVV.

This chain connects TRBV5-1 to TRBJ2-7, with 7 bases identical to TRBD1. This CDR3 comprises 14 residues. Germline CDR1 SGHRS, CDR2 YFSETQ. The V segment lost 5 bases and the J segment 0 bases; nucleotides outside the gene matches: 5. The CDR3: CASSPGTASYEQYF. The CDR3, as DNA: TGCGCCAGCAGTCCCGGGACAGCCTCCTACGAGCAGTACTTC.

In this sample, this clone turned up a few times. The V gene is TRBV6-5, the J gene TRBJ1-1; D remains unclear. The CDR3 runs 13 residues. Germline V gene data show CDR1 as MNHEY and CDR2 as SVGAGI. V was cut by 5 bases and J by 3 bases, with 10 bases left in between. Here the CDR3 DNA reads TGTGCCAGCAGTCCAACACGTTACACTGAAGCTTTCTTT. Its translation: CASSPTRYTEAFF.

The chain joins TRBV28 to TRBJ1-5; 7 bases match TRBD1. Germline values: CDR1 MDHEN, CDR2 SYDVKM. There are 18 residues in the CDR3. V lost 7 bases to trimming and J lost 1 base; unmatched junction nucleotides: 16. The CDR3 coding sequence is TGTGCCAGCAATGTACTCAATTTCAGGGGGGTCAGCAATCAGCCCCAGCATTTT. Its protein product is CASNVLNFRGVSNQPQHF.

The chain is built from TRBV5-1 and TRBJ2-1; 7 bases map to TRBD1. The CDR3 contains 16 residues. CDR1 SGHRS and CDR2 YFSETQ come from the germline V gene. V lost 0 bases, J lost 3 bases, and 6 bases stayed unmatched. This chain's CDR3 is CASSLEGQKGYNEQFF. The CDR3 bases are TGCGCCAGCAGCTTGGAGGGACAGAAAGGCTACAATGAGCAGTTCTTC.

This clone was seen once. This chain links TRBV7-2 with TRBJ2-5, with D possibly TRBD1 on 6 matching bases. Germline V gives CDR1 SGHTA, CDR2 FQGNSA. The CDR3 runs to 14 residues. Deletions cut 1 base from V and 5 bases from J, with 11 bases between. The CDR3 sequence is CASSLDRVAETQYF. In nucleotides, the CDR3 is TGTGCCAGCAGCTTAGACAGGGTCGCGGAGACCCAGTACTTC.

The chain employs TRBV7-2 and TRBJ2-4; no firm D call. CDR1 is SGHTA, CDR2 FQGNSA, per germline. V dropped 1 base and J dropped 9 bases, with 13 bases sitting between them. The CDR3 is 14 residues long. CDR3 sequence reads: CASSLDWQAPIQYF. The CDR3 DNA sequence: TGTGCCAGCAGCTTAGATTGGCAAGCCCCCATTCAGTACTTC.

The chain combines TRBV11-2 with TRBJ2-1; 13 bases map to TRBD2. Germline CDR1 and CDR2: SGHAT and FQNNGV. The V and J ends lost 4 bases and 9 bases, in that order; junction bases with no gene match: 9. The CDR3 has 16 amino acids. This CDR3 is CASSSQAGLAGFEQFF. The DNA of the CDR3 is TGTGCCAGCAGCTCCCAAGCGGGACTAGCGGGATTTGAGCAGTTCTTC. Full variable domain (missing parts from reference TRBV11-2 and TRBJ2-1): EAGVAQSPRYKIIEKRQSVAFWCNPISGHATLYWYQQILGQGPKLLIQFQNNGVVDDSQLPKDRFSAERLKGVDSTLKIQPAKLEDSAVYLCASSSQAGLAGFEQFFGPGTRLTVL.

There are a few counts of this clone. The chain joins TRBV18 to TRBJ1-2; possible D gene TRBD1, 6 bases. The CDR3 is made up of 13 amino acids. Germline CDR1 reads KGHSH; CDR2 reads LQKENI. V was trimmed by 3 bases and J by 4 bases, leaving 9 bases between them. CDR3 DNA: TGTGCCAGCTCACCGTGGGGGGCCTATGGCTACACCTTC. Its translation: CASSPWGAYGYTF. Supplemented by reference TRBV18 and TRBJ1-2, the full variable domain reads NAGVMQNPRHLVRRRGQEARLRCSPMKGHSHVYWYRQLPEEGLKFMVYLQKENIIDESGMPKERFSAEFPKEGPSILRIQQVVRGDSAAYFCASSPWGAYGYTFGSGTRLTVV.